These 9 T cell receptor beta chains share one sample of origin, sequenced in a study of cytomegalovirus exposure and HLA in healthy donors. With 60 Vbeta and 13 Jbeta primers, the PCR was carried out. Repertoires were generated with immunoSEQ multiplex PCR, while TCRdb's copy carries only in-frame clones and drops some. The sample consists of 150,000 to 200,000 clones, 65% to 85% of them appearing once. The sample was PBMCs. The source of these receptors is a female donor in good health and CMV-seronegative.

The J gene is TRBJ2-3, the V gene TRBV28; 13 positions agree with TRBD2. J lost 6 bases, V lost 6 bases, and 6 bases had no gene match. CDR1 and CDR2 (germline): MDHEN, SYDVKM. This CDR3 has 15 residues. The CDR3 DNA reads TGTGCCAGCAGCTGGACTAGCGGGAGACTCGATACGCAGTATTTT. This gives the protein CASSWTSGRLDTQYF.

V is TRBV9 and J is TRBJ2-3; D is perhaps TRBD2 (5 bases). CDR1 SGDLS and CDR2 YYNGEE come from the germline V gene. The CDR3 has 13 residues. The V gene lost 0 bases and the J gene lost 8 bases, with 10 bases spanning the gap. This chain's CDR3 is CASSVGTSGTQYF. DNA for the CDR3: TGTGCCAGCAGCGTAGGGACTTCGGGTACGCAGTATTTT.

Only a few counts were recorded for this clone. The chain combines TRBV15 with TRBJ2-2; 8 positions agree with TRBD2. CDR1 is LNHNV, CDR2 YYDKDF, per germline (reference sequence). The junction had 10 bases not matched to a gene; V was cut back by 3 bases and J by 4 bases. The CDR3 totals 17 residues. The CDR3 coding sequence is TGTGCCACCAGCAGCCTAGGAGGAGCGGGAGTCACCGGGGAGCTGTTTTTT. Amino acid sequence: CATSSLGGAGVTGELFF. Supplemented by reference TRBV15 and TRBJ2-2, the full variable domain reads DAMVIQNPRYQVTQFGKPVTLSCSQTLNHNVMYWYQQKSSQAPKLLFHYYDKDFNNEADTPDNFQSRRPNTSFCFLDIRSPGLGDTAMYLCATSSLGGAGVTGELFFGEGSRLTVL.

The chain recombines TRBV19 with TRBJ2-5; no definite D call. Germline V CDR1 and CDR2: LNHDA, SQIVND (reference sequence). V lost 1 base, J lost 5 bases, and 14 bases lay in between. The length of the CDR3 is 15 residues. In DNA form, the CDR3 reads TGTGCCAGTAGTATAGGAAGTAAAATGGGCGAGACCCAGTACTTC. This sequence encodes CASSIGSKMGETQYF.

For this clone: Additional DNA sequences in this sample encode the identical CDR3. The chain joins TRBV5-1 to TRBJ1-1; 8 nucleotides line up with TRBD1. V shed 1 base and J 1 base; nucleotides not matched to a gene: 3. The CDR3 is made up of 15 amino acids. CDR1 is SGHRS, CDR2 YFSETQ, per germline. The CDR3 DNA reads TGCGCCAGCAGCTTGACTGGGACAGGGAACACTGAAGCTTTCTTT. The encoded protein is CASSLTGTGNTEAFF.

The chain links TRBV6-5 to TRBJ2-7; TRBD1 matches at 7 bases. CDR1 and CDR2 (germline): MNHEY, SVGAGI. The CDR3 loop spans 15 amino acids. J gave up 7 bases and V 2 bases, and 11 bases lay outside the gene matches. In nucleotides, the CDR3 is TGTGCCAGCAGTTACAAACCCACAGGGGCTGGGGAGCAGTACTTC. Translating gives CASSYKPTGAGEQYF.

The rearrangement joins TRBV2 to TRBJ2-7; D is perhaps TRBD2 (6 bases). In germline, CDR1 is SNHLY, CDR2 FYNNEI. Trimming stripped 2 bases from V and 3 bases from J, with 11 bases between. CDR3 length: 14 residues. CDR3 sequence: CASSERLERYEQYF. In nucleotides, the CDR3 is TGTGCCAGCAGTGAAAGACTAGAACGCTACGAGCAGTACTTC.

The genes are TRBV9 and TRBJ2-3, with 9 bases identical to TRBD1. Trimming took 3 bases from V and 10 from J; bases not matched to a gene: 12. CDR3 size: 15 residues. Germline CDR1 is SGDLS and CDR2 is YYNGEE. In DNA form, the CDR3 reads TGTGCCAGCAGCGATTCACCGGGACAGGGCCGTTCGCAGTATTTT. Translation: CASSDSPGQGRSQYF.

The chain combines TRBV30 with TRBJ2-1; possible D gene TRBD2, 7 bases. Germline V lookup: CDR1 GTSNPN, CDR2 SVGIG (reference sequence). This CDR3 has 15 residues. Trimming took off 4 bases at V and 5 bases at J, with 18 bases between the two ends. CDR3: CAWTARGTIDNEQFF. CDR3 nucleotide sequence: TGTGCCTGGACCGCGAGGGGGACTATAGACAATGAGCAGTTCTTC. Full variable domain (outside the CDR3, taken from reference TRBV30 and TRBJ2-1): SQTIHQWPATLVQPVGSPLSLECTVEGTSNPNLYWYRQAAGRGLQLLFYSVGIGQISSEVPQNLSASRPQDRQFILSSKKLLLSDSGFYLCAWTARGTIDNEQFFGPGTRLTVL.